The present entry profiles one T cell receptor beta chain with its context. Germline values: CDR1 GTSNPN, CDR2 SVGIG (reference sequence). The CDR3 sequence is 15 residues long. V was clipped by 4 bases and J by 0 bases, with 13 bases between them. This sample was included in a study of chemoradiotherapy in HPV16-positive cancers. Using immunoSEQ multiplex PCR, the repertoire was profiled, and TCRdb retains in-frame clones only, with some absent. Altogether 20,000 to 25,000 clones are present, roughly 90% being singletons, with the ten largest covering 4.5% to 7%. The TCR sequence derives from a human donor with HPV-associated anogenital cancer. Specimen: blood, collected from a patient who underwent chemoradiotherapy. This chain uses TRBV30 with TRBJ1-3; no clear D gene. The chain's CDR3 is CAWTLSGYSGNTIYF. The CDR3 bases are TGTGCCTGGACCCTGTCAGGCTACTCTGGAAACACCATATATTTT.